This is a list of T cell receptor beta chains from one sample in a study of T cells after somatic rescue of genetic block. Generated by immunoSEQ multiplex PCR, the TCRdb table keeps only in-frame clones and is missing some. The sample records 15,000 or so clones, roughly 72% being singletons. Sequenced: peripheral blood mononuclear cells (PBMCs). The receptors stem from a man younger than 35. Each CDR3 is given with its conserved first and last residue. The order of the fields is clone size, V gene, J gene, D gene, CDR3 protein, CDR3 DNA. D genes are given only for firm matches. The size field is filled for only some rows; it gives once, few, many or a size class.

>.|TRBV19|TRBJ2-7|TRBD1
CASSISTGSWEQYF
TGTGCCAGTAGTATTTCGACAGGGTCCTGGGAGCAGTACTTC
>.|TRBV7-8|TRBJ2-7|.
CASSLWAPEQYF
TGTGCCAGCAGCTTATGGGCGCCAGAGCAGTACTTC
>.|TRBV6-6|TRBJ2-7|.
CASSLLVSGEQYF
TGTGCCAGCAGCCTGCTGGTTAGCGGCGAGCAGTACTTC
>.|TRBV30|TRBJ2-2|.
CAWSDGVDSLFTGELFF
TGTGCCTGGAGTGACGGGGTGGACAGCCTCTTCACCGGGGAGCTGTTTTTT
>.|TRBV5-8|TRBJ2-4|.
CASSSDPLAKNIQYF
TGTGCCAGCAGCTCAGACCCTCTAGCCAAAAACATTCAGTACTTC
>.|TRBV5-6|TRBJ2-7|.
CASSFWAYEQYF
TGTGCCAGCAGCTTCTGGGCCTACGAGCAGTACTTC
>.|TRBV25-1|TRBJ1-2|.
CASSEGGWAPNYGYTF
TGTGCCAGCAGTGAAGGAGGGTGGGCACCAAACTATGGCTACACCTTC
>few|TRBV5-1|TRBJ2-7|.
CASSFPPAGSYEQYF
TGCGCCAGCAGCTTCCCCCCCGCAGGGTCCTACGAGCAGTACTTC
>.|TRBV5-1|TRBJ2-3|TRBD2
CASSLRTSGGTDTQYF
TGCGCCAGCAGCTTGAGGACTAGCGGGGGCACAGATACGCAGTATTTT
>.|TRBV7-6|TRBJ2-7|TRBD1
CASSRTTGSYEQYF
TGTGCCAGCAGCCGTACGACAGGGTCCTACGAGCAGTACTTC
>.|TRBV6-1|TRBJ2-7|TRBD1
CASSEGGTGVYEQYF
TGTGCCAGCAGTGAAGGGGGGACAGGGGTATACGAGCAGTACTTC
>few|TRBV28|TRBJ1-3|.
CASSWVQLSGNTIYF
TGTGCCAGCAGTTGGGTACAGCTCTCTGGAAACACCATATATTTT
>few|TRBV9|TRBJ1-3|.
CASSLTGTSSGNTIYF
TGTGCCAGCAGCCTGACCGGGACCTCCTCTGGAAACACCATATATTTT